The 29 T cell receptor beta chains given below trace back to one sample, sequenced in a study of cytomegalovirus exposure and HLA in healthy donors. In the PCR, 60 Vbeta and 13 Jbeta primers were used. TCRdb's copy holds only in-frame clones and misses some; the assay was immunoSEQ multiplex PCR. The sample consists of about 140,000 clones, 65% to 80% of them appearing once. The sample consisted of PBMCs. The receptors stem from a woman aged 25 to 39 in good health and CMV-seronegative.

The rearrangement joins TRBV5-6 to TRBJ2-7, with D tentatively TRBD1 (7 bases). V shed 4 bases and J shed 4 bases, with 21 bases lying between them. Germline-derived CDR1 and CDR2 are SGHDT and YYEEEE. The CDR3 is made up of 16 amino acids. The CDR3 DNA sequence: TGTGCCAGCAGCCAAAGGGTGGCGACAGGGAGGTACGAGCAGTACTTC. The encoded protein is CASSQRVATGRYEQYF.

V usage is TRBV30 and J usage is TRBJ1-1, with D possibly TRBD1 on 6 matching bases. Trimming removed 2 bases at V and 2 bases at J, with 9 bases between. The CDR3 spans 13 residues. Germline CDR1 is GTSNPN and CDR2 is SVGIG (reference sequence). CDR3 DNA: TGTGCCTGGAGTAGTGGGACAAACACTGAAGCTTTCTTT. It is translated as CAWSSGTNTEAFF.

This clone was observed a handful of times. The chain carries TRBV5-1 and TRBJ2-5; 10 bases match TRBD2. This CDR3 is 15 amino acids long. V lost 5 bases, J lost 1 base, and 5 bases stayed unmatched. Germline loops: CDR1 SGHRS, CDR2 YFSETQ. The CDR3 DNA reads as TGCGCCAGCAGATTAAGCGGGGGGGGCCAAGAGACCCAGTACTTC. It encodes CASRLSGGGQETQYF.

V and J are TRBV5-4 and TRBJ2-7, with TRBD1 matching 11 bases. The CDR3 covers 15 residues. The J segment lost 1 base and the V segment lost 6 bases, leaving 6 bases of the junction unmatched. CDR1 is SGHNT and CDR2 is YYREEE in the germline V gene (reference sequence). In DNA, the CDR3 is TGTGCCAGCACCCCAGGACAGGGGGCGTCCTACGAGCAGTACTTC. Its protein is CASTPGQGASYEQYF.

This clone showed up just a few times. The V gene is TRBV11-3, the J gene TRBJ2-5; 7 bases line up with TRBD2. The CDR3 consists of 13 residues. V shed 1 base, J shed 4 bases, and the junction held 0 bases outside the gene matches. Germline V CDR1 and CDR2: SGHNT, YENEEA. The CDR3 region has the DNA TGTGCCAGCAGCTTAGGACTAGCAGAGACCCAGTACTTC. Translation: CASSLGLAETQYF.

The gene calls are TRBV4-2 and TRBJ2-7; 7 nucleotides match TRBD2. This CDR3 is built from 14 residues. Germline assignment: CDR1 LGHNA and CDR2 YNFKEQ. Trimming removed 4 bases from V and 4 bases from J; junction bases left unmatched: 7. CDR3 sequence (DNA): TGTGCCAGCAGCCTGGGACTACCCGCTTACGAGCAGTACTTC. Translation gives CASSLGLPAYEQYF.

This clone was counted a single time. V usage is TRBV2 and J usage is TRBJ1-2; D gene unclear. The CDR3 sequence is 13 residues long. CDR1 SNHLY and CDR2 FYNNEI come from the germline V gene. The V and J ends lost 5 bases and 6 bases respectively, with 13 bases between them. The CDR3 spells CASSQDSDNGYTF. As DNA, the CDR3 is TGTGCCAGCAGTCAAGATTCAGATAATGGCTACACCTTC.

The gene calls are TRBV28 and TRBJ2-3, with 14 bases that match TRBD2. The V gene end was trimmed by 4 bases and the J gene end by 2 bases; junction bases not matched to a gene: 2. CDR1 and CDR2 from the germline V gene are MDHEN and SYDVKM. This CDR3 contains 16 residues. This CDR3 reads CASSWTSGRNTDTQYF. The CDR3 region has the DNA TGTGCCAGCAGTTGGACTAGCGGGAGGAACACAGATACGCAGTATTTT.

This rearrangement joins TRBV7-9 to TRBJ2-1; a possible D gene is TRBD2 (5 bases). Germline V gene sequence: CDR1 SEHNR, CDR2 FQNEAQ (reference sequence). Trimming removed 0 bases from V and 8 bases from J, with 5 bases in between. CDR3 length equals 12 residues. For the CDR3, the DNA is TGTGCCAGCAGCTTAGCAGCGGATGAGCAGTTCTTC. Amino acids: CASSLAADEQFF.

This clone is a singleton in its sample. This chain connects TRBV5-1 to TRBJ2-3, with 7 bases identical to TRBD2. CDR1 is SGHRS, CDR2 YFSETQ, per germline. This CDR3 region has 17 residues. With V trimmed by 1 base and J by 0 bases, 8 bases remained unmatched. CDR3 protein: CASSLLSSGVSTDTQYF. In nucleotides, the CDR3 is TGCGCCAGCAGCTTGTTATCTAGCGGCGTCAGCACAGATACGCAGTATTTT.

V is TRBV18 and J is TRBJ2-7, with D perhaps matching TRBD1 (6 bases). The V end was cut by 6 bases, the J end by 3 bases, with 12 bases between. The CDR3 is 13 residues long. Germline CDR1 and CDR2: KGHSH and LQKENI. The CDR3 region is CASSRGQIYEQYF. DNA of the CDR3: TGTGCCAGCTCCCGCGGACAGATCTACGAGCAGTACTTC.

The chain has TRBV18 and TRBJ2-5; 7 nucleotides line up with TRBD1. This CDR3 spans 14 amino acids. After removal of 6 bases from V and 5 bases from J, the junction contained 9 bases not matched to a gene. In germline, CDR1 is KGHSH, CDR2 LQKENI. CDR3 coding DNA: TGTGCCAGCTCGCTACAGGGGTCGGGGGAGACCCAGTACTTC. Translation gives CASSLQGSGETQYF.

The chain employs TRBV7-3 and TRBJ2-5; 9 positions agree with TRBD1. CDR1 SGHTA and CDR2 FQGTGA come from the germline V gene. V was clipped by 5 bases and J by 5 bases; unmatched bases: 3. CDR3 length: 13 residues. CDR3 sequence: CASSQGTGETQYF. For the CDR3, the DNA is TGTGCCAGCAGCCAGGGGACAGGGGAGACCCAGTACTTC.

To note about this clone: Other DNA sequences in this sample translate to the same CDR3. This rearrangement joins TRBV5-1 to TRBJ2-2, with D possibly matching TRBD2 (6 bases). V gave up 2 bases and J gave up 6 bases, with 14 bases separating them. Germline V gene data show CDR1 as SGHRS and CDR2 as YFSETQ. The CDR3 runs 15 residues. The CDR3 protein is CASSLDRREAGELFF. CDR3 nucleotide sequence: TGCGCCAGCAGCTTAGATCGAAGGGAGGCCGGGGAGCTGTTTTTT.

The CDR3 region is CASLDRVGATNEKLFF. CDR3 sequence (DNA): TGTGCCAGCCTCGACAGGGTTGGGGCAACTAATGAAAAACTGTTTTTT. The chain is built from TRBV19 and TRBJ1-4; TRBD1 matches at 7 bases. This CDR3 has 16 residues. V lost 9 bases to trimming and J lost 0 bases; unmatched junction nucleotides: 10. Germline V gene sequence: CDR1 LNHDA, CDR2 SQIVND (reference sequence).

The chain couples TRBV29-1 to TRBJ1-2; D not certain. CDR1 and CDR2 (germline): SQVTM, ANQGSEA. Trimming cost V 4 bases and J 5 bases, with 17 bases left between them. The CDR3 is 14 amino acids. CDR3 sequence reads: CSVGQPDGEYGYTF. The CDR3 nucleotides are TGCAGCGTTGGTCAGCCCGACGGGGAGTATGGCTACACCTTC.

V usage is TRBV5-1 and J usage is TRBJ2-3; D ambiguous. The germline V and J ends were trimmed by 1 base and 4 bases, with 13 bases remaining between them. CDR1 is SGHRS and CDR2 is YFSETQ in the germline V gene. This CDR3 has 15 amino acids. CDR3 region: CASSLLPTVPDTQYF. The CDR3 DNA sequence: TGCGCCAGCAGCTTGCTACCCACAGTCCCAGATACGCAGTATTTT.

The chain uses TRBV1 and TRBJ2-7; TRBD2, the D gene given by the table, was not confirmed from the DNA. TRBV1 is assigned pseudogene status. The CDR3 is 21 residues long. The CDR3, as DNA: TGCACCAGCAGCCACCCCTCAGTCCTTAGCGGGGGCCCGTTAAGCTCCTACGAGCAGTACGTC. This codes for CTSSHPSVLSGGPLSSYEQYV.

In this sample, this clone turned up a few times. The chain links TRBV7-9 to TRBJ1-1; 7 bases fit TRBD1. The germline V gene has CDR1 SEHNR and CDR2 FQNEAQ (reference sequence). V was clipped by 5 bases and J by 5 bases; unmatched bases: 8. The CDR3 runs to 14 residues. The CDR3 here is CASSRGGGSTEAFF. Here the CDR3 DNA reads TGTGCCAGCAGCCGAGGAGGGGGCAGTACTGAAGCTTTCTTT.

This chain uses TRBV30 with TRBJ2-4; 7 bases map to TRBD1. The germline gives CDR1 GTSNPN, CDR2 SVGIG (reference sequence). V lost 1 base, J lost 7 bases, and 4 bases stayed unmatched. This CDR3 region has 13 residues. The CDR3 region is CAWSGPDRNIQYF. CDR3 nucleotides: TGTGCCTGGAGTGGGCCGGACAGGAACATTCAGTACTTC.

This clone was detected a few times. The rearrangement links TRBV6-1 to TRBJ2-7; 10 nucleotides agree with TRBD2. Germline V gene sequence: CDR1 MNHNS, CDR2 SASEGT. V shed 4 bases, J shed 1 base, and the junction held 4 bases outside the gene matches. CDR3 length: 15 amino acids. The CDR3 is CASSGLAGPSYEQYF. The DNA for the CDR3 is TGTGCCAGCAGTGGACTAGCGGGCCCTTCCTACGAGCAGTACTTC.

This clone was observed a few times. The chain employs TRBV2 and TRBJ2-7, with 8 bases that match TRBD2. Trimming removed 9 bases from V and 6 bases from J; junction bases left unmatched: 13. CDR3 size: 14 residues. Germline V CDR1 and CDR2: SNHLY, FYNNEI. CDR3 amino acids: CASIFQREIGEQYF. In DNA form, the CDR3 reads TGTGCCAGTATCTTCCAGCGGGAGATAGGCGAGCAGTACTTC.

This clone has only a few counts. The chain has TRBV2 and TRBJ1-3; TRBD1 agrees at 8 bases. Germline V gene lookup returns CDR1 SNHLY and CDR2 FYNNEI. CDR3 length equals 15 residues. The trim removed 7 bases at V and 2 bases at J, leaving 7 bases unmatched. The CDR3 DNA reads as TGTGCCAGCACGCAAGACAGGGGTACTGGAAACACCATATATTTT. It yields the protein CASTQDRGTGNTIYF.

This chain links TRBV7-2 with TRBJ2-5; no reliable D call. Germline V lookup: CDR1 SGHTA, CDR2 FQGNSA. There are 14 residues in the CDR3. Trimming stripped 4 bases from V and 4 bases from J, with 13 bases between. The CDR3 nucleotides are TGTGCCAGCAGCTCAGCAACAAACCCAGAGACCCAGTACTTC. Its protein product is CASSSATNPETQYF.

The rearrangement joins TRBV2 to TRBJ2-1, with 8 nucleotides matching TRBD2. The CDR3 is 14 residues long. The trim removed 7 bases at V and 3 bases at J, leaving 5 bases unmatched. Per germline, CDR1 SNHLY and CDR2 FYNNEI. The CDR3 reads CASTLAGLYNEQFF. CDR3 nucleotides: TGTGCCAGCACCCTAGCGGGCCTCTACAATGAGCAGTTCTTC.

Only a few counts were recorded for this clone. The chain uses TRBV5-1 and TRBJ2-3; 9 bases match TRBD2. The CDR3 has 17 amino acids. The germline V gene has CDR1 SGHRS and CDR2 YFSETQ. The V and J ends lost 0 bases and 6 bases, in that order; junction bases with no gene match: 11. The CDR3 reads CASSLETAGGPTDTQYF. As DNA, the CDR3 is TGCGCCAGCAGCTTGGAGACAGCGGGAGGACCTACGGATACGCAGTATTTT.

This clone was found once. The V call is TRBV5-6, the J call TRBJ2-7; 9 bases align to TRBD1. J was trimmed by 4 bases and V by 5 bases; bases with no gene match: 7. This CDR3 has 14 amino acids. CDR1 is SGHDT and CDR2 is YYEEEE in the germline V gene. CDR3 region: CASSRTGAGYEQYF. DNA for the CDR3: TGTGCCAGCAGTCGGACAGGGGCAGGTTACGAGCAGTACTTC.

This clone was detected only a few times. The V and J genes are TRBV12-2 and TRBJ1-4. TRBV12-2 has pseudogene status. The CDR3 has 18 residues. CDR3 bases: TGTGCAAGTCCCGAATCTCGGGGTTCCACGGCAACTAATGAAAAACTGTTTTTT. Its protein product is CASPESRGSTATNEKLFF.

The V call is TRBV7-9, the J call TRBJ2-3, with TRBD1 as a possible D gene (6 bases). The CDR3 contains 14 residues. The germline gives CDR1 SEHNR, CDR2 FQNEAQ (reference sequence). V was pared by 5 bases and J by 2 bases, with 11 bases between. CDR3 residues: CASSMDSFTDTQYF. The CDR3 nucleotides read TGTGCCAGCAGCATGGACAGCTTCACAGATACGCAGTATTTT.